This passage covers 27 T cell receptor beta chains from one sample sequenced in a study of blood T cell repertoires in COVID-19. TCRdb keeps only in-frame clones here, not all; method: immunoSEQ multiplex PCR. The sample lists 16,000 or so clones; roughly 87% were seen once. The material sequenced was peripheral blood. The receptor set was obtained from a human donor in a cohort sampled during active COVID-19.

This rearrangement joins TRBV19 to TRBJ1-5; the match to TRBD1 covers 7 bases. Germline V gene lookup returns CDR1 LNHDA and CDR2 SQIVND (reference sequence). The ends lost 10 bases at V and 6 bases at J; junction bases unmatched: 9. This CDR3 is 13 amino acids long. CDR3 DNA: TGTGCCACTTCCAGGGGGACAAGTCAGCCCCAGCATTTT. This translates into CATSRGTSQPQHF.

This clone was counted once. This sequence joins TRBV10-2 and TRBJ2-3; TRBD1 aligns across 7 bases. Germline CDR1 WSHSY, CDR2 SAAADI. The V segment lost 5 bases and the J segment 7 bases; nucleotides outside the gene matches: 6. CDR3 length equals 13 residues. CDR3 loop: CASSTGAPNTQYF. Here the CDR3 DNA reads TGCGCCAGCAGTACAGGGGCGCCAAATACGCAGTATTTT.

V is TRBV5-1 and J is TRBJ1-4; the D is unclear. The CDR3 has 14 amino acids. V lost 4 bases to trimming and J lost 8 bases, with 15 bases between them. Germline V lookup: CDR1 SGHRS, CDR2 YFSETQ. The CDR3 DNA is TGCGCCAGCAGCCAGGATCCCAGAGGGGAAAAACTGTTTTTT. Encoded protein: CASSQDPRGEKLFF.

The J gene is TRBJ1-4, the V gene TRBV3-1 (or the pseudogene TRBV3-2); 8 positions agree with TRBD1. The V and J ends lost 5 bases and 4 bases, in that order; junction bases with no gene match: 3. The CDR3 totals 14 residues. Germline CDR1 is LGHDT and CDR2 is YNNKEL (reference sequence). The CDR3 bases are TGTGCCAGCAGCGACAGGGGACTTAATGAAAAACTGTTTTTT. Protein: CASSDRGLNEKLFF.

The chain uses TRBV29-1 and TRBJ1-5; 9 bases fit TRBD1. Looked up from germline, CDR1 is SQVTM and CDR2 is ANQGSEA. The trim removed 5 bases at V and 3 bases at J, leaving 5 bases unmatched. There are 14 residues in the CDR3. The CDR3 reads CSVLDRGYNQPQHF. For the CDR3, the DNA is TGCAGCGTTCTGGACAGGGGATACAATCAGCCCCAGCATTTT. The full variable domain, completed using reference TRBV29-1 and TRBJ1-5, is SAVISQKPSRDICQRGTSLTIQCQVDSQVTMMFWYRQQPGQSLTLIATANQGSEATYESGFVIDKFPISRPNLTFSTLTVSNMSPEDSSIYLCSVLDRGYNQPQHFGDGTRLSIL.

The rearrangement links TRBV6-2 or TRBV6-3 to TRBJ2-7; TRBD1 matches at 8 bases. CDR1 and CDR2 (germline): MNHEY, SVGEGT. Trimming removed 5 bases from V and 4 bases from J; junction bases left unmatched: 7. CDR3 length: 14 amino acids. The CDR3, as DNA: TGTGCCAGCAGTCCGGGACAGGTGGCTTACGAGCAGTACTTC. It is translated as CASSPGQVAYEQYF.

CDR3 nucleotides: TGTGCCAGCAGCCAACATAGCGGAACCTACGAGCAGTACTTC. As protein: CASSQHSGTYEQYF. The rearrangement uses TRBV3-1 (or the pseudogene TRBV3-2) and TRBJ2-7, with D possibly TRBD2 on 6 matching bases. The V and J ends lost 2 bases and 2 bases respectively, with 10 bases between them. The CDR3 covers 14 residues. Germline CDR1 LGHDT, CDR2 YNNKEL (reference sequence).

This chain joins TRBV11-1 and TRBJ2-7, with 9 positions matching TRBD2. The CDR3 is made up of 16 amino acids. Germline CDR1 SGHAT, CDR2 FQDESV (reference sequence). Unmatched junction bases numbered 11, after V lost 5 bases and J lost 3 bases. This CDR3 is CASSPFGGGANYEQYF. CDR3 sequence (DNA): TGTGCCAGCAGCCCCTTCGGCGGGGGGGCCAACTACGAGCAGTACTTC. The whole variable domain, filled in from reference TRBV11-1 and TRBJ2-7, reads EAEVAQSPRYKITEKSQAVAFWCDPISGHATLYWYRQILGQGPELLVQFQDESVVDDSQLPKDRFSAERLKGVDSTLKIQPAELGDSAMYLCASSPFGGGANYEQYFGPGTRLTVT.

This chain uses TRBV10-3 with TRBJ2-7, with 8 bases aligning to TRBD1. The CDR3 consists of 13 residues. After removal of 6 bases from V and 0 bases from J, the junction contained 1 base not matched to a gene. Germline lookup yields CDR1 ENHRY and CDR2 SYGVKD. The CDR3 DNA reads as TGTGCCATCAGGGGACAGGACTCCTACGAGCAGTACTTC. Protein product: CAIRGQDSYEQYF.

There are a few counts of this clone. The chain links TRBV7-9 to TRBJ2-7; D remains ambiguous. Looked up from germline, CDR1 is SEHNR and CDR2 is FQNEAQ (reference sequence). V was shortened by 1 base and J by 5 bases, with 6 bases between the two germline ends. The CDR3 length is 12 residues. The CDR3 DNA follows: TGTGCCAGCAGCTTAGGCGGTGACGAGCAGTACTTC. This translates into CASSLGGDEQYF. The entire variable domain, with the rest obtained from reference TRBV7-9 and TRBJ2-7, is as follows: DTGVSQNPRHKITKRGQNVTFRCDPISEHNRLYWYRQTLGQGPEFLTYFQNEAQLEKSRLLSDRFSAERPKGSFSTLEIQRTEQGDSAMYLCASSLGGDEQYFGPGTRLTVT.

The chain employs TRBV15 and TRBJ2-2; D might be TRBD2 (6 bases). Germline CDR1 reads LNHNV; CDR2 reads YYDKDF (reference sequence). Trimming removed 2 bases at V and 6 bases at J, with 19 bases between. The CDR3 loop spans 17 amino acids. In nucleotides, the CDR3 is TGTGCCACCAGCAGATTTCTAGTGGGCGGGAAGGCCGGGGAGCTGTTTTTT. Its protein product is CATSRFLVGGKAGELFF.

The chain employs TRBV9 and TRBJ1-1; 7 nucleotides agree with TRBD1. After removal of 0 bases from V and 7 bases from J, the junction contained 6 bases not matched to a gene. CDR3 length: 14 residues. CDR1 is SGDLS, CDR2 YYNGEE, per germline. The CDR3, as DNA: TGTGCCAGCAGCGTAGGAGGGGGCGAGGGTGAAGCTTTCTTT. Protein sequence: CASSVGGGEGEAFF. Full variable domain (remainder filled in from reference TRBV9 and TRBJ1-1): DSGVTQTPKHLITATGQRVTLRCSPRSGDLSVYWYQQSLDQGLQFLIQYYNGEERAKGNILERFSAQQFPDLHSELNLSSLELGDSALYFCASSVGGGEGEAFFGQGTRLTVV.

The gene calls are TRBV6-5 and TRBJ1-6; D possibly corresponds to TRBD1 (6 bases). Deletions cut 11 bases from V and 5 bases from J, with 13 bases between. This CDR3 has 13 amino acids. CDR1 MNHEY and CDR2 SVGAGI come from the germline V gene. CDR3: CAARDTNNSPLHF. DNA of the CDR3: TGTGCCGCCCGGGACACCAATAATTCACCCCTCCACTTT.

The chain carries TRBV3-1 (or the pseudogene TRBV3-2) and TRBJ2-7, with D possibly matching TRBD2 (5 bases). The CDR3 contains 14 residues. V was shortened by 4 bases and J by 2 bases, with 12 bases between the two germline ends. The V gene's germline CDR1 is LGHDT and CDR2 YNNKEL (reference sequence). The CDR3 loop is CASSRRTGTYEQYF. DNA for the CDR3: TGTGCCAGCAGCCGACGGACGGGGACCTACGAGCAGTACTTC.

This clone was recorded once. The chain links TRBV19 to TRBJ2-5, with 9 bases lining up with TRBD1. V lost 3 bases, J lost 7 bases, and 6 bases stayed unmatched. The CDR3 has 14 amino acids. Germline CDR1 reads LNHDA; CDR2 reads SQIVND (reference sequence). CDR3 protein: CASSIQPGQGTQYF. CDR3 nucleotides: TGTGCCAGTAGTATCCAACCGGGACAGGGGACCCAGTACTTC.

By frequency in the sample, this clone is medium-sized (0.01 to 0.1%). The gene calls are TRBV7-3 and TRBJ2-7; 7 bases agree with TRBD2. The CDR3 is 14 amino acids. V shed 2 bases and J 6 bases; nucleotides not matched to a gene: 7. Germline V gene data show CDR1 as SGHTA and CDR2 as FQGTGA. The CDR3 DNA follows: TGTGCCAGCAGCTTAGGCGGGGGAGTCTCCGAGCAGTACTTC. Amino acid sequence: CASSLGGGVSEQYF. The whole variable domain, remainder taken from reference TRBV7-3 and TRBJ2-7, is GAGVSQTPSNKVTEKGKYVELRCDPISGHTALYWYRQSLGQGPEFLIYFQGTGAADDSGLPNDRFFAVRPEGSVSTLKIQRTERGDSAVYLCASSLGGGVSEQYFGPGTRLTVT.

V gene TRBV5-1 combines with J gene TRBJ2-1; 11 bases are a match to TRBD2. This CDR3 spans 15 amino acids. Per germline, CDR1 SGHRS and CDR2 YFSETQ. The J segment lost 7 bases and the V segment lost 3 bases, leaving 6 bases of the junction unmatched. In DNA form, the CDR3 reads TGCGCCAGCAGCTCATTAGCGGGGGGGCCGAATGAGCAGTTCTTC. This translates into CASSSLAGGPNEQFF.

This clone came up once. This chain links TRBV6-6 with TRBJ1-1; D perhaps matches TRBD1 (6 bases). Germline loops: CDR1 MNHNY, CDR2 SVGAGI (reference sequence). This CDR3 region has 14 residues. V dropped 7 bases and J dropped 5 bases, with 17 bases sitting between them. The chain's CDR3 is CASNPGQRRTEAFF. The CDR3 nucleotides are TGTGCCAGCAACCCGGGACAACGTCGGACTGAAGCTTTCTTT.

CDR3 in amino acids: CASRRTRQAYNEQFF. In DNA, the CDR3 is TGTGCCAGCAGACGTACCAGGCAAGCCTACAATGAGCAGTTCTTC. The chain joins TRBV6-5 to TRBJ2-1; no clear D gene. This CDR3 has 15 residues. V lost 6 bases and J lost 2, with 14 bases in between. CDR1 MNHEY and CDR2 SVGAGI come from the germline V gene.

The chain employs TRBV2 and TRBJ2-3, with 9 bases lining up with TRBD1. The germline V gene has CDR1 SNHLY and CDR2 FYNNEI. This CDR3 region has 16 residues. Unmatched junction bases numbered 9, after V lost 4 bases and J lost 4 bases. DNA for the CDR3: TGTGCCAGCAGTGGGATGGGACAGGGAGGCGCAGATACGCAGTATTTT. It codes for CASSGMGQGGADTQYF.

The rearrangement links TRBV7-2 to TRBJ2-5, with 10 bases aligning to TRBD1. V gave up 7 bases and J gave up 3 bases; unmatched junction bases: 2. The CDR3 contains 13 residues. Looked up from germline, CDR1 is SGHTA and CDR2 is FQGNSA. The CDR3 is CASIGTGEETQYF. CDR3 bases: TGTGCCAGCATCGGGACAGGGGAAGAGACCCAGTACTTC.

V gene TRBV4-3 combines with J gene TRBJ2-7, with 7 nucleotides matching TRBD2. Per the germline V gene, CDR1 is LGHNA and CDR2 is YSLEER. Losses at the gene ends were 0 bases for V and 2 bases for J; bases not matched to a gene: 4. The CDR3 sequence is 15 residues long. The CDR3 protein is CASSQDWRGTYEQYF. CDR3 DNA: TGCGCCAGCAGCCAAGATTGGCGGGGGACCTACGAGCAGTACTTC.

The chain recombines TRBV30 with TRBJ2-5; 11 nucleotides match TRBD2. Germline V CDR1 and CDR2: GTSNPN, SVGIG (reference sequence). CDR3 length equals 16 residues. J was trimmed by 2 bases and V by 3 bases; bases with no gene match: 8. In DNA form, the CDR3 reads TGTGCCTGGAGGTTTACCGGGACTAGCGGACAAGAGACCCAGTACTTC. Protein: CAWRFTGTSGQETQYF.

The chain has TRBV7-3 and TRBJ2-5, with D maybe TRBD2 (6 bases). The V gene's germline CDR1 is SGHTA and CDR2 FQGTGA. With 4 bases removed from V and 7 bases from J, the gap between germline ends came to 16 bases. The CDR3 runs 14 residues. The DNA for the CDR3 is TGTGCCAGCAGCTATGAGTGGGGAGGTGGGACCCAGTACTTC. Translation: CASSYEWGGGTQYF.

J is TRBJ2-2 and V is TRBV12-2; TRBD2 is taken as the D call from the table, unchecked against the DNA. TRBV12-2 is a documented pseudogene. The CDR3 has 19 residues. CDR3 in DNA: TGTGCAAGTCGCTCCCTATACCTTAAGCGGGGGTCGGGCACCGGGGAGCTGTTTTTT. Its protein product is CASRSLYLKRGSGTGELFF.

This chain links TRBV27 with TRBJ2-1; D may be TRBD2 (6 bases). The ends were cut back, 5 bases at V and 2 bases at J, with 25 bases in the middle. The CDR3 contains 19 residues. Per germline, CDR1 MNHEY and CDR2 SMNVEV (reference sequence). The CDR3 spells CASSPGGGLVGIPYNEQFF. In DNA, the CDR3 is TGTGCCAGCAGTCCCGGTGGGGGGTTGGTTGGGATACCCTACAATGAGCAGTTCTTC.

The V and J genes are TRBV7-9 and TRBJ1-5; TRBD1 matches at 11 bases. V dropped 6 bases and J dropped 1; count of bases not matched to a gene: 5. CDR3 length: 16 residues. Germline V gene data show CDR1 as SEHNR and CDR2 as FQNEAQ (reference sequence). CDR3 region: CASSRTGGGSNQPQHF. In nucleotides, the CDR3 is TGTGCCAGCAGTAGGACAGGGGGCGGGAGCAATCAGCCCCAGCATTTT.